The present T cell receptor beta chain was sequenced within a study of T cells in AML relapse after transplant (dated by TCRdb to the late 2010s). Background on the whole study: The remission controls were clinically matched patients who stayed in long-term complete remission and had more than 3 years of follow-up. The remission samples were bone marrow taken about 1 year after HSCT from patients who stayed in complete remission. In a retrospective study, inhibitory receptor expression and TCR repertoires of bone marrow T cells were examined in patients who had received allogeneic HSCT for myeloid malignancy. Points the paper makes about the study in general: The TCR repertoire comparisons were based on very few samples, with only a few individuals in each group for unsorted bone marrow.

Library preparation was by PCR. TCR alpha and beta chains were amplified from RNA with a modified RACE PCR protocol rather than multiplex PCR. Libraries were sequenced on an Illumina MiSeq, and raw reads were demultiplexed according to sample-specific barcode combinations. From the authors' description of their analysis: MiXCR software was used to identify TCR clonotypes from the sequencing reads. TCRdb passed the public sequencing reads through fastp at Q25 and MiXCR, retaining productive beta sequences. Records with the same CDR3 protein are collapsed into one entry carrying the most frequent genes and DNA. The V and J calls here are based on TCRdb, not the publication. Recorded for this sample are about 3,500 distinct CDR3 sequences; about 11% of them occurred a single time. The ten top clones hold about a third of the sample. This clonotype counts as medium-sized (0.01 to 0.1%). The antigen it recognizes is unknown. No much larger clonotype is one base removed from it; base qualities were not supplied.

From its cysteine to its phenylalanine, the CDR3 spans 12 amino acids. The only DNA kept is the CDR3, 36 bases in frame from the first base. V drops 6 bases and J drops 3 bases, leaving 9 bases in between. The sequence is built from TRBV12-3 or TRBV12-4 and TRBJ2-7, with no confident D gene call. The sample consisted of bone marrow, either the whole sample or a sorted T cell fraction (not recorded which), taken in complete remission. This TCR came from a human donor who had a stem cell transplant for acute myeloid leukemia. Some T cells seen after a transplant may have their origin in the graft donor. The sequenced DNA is TGTGCCAGCAGGGAATACTACTACGAGCAGTACTTC. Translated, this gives CASREYYYEQYF.